The present T cell receptor (beta chain) was sequenced within a study of T cell responses to AZD1222 COVID-19 vaccine. Study observations and caveats: Sampled repertoires all dated from after the peak T cell response. Nearly half of spike-specific TCRs reportedly target variant regions that are unmutated in the B.1.351 and B.1.1.7 variants. Spike-wide vaccine-associated CD4 TCRs dominated at 160-218 and 743-854.

Data came from immunoSEQ multiplex PCR; TCRdb stores just in-frame clones and leaves some out. The sample lists 120,000 to 150,000 clones, approximately 91% occurring once. Comments on this clone: Its antigen is as yet unknown.

The clonotype originates from an adult who received the AZD1222 COVID-19 vaccine. The sample was peripheral blood, taken 28 days after the second AZD1222 dose.

CDR3 amino acids: CASSSGGRSYNSPLHF. Here the CDR3 DNA reads TGTGCCAGCAGTTCCGGGGGCCGCTCCTATAATTCACCCCTCCACTTT. This chain links TRBV6-5 with TRBJ1-6, with D perhaps matching TRBD1 (6 bases). Germline V lookup: CDR1 MNHEY, CDR2 SVGAGI. Deletions cut 4 bases from V and 0 bases from J, with 10 bases between. The CDR3 is 16 amino acids.